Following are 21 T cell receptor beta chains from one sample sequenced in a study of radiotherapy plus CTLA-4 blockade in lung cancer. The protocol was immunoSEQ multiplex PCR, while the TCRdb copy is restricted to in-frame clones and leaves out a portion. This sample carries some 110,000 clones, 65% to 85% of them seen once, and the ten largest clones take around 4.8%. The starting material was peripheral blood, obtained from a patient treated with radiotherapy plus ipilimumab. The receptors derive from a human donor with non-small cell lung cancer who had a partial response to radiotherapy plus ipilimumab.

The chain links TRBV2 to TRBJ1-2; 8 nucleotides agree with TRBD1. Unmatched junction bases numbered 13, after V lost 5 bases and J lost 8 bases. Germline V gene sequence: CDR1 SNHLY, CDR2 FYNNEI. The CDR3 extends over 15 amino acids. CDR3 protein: CASSFARQGNWGYTF. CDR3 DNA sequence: TGTGCCAGCAGTTTCGCTCGACAGGGGAATTGGGGCTACACCTTC.

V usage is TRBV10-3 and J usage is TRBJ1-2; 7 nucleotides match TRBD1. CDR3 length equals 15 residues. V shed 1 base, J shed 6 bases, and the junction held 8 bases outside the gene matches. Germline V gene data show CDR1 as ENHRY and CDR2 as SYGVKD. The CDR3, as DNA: TGTGCCATCAGTGAGTTACCGGGACAGCCCGATGGCTACACCTTC. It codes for CAISELPGQPDGYTF.

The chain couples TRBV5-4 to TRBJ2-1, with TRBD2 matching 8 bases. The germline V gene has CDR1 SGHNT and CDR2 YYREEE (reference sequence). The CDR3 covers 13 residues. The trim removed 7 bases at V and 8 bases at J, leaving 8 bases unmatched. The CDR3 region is CASASLREDEQFF. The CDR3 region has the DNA TGTGCCAGCGCCTCCTTGCGGGAGGATGAGCAGTTCTTC. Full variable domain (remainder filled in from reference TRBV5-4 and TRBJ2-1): ETGVTQSPTHLIKTRGQQVTLRCSSQSGHNTVSWYQQALGQGPQFIFQYYREEENGRGNFPPRFSGLQFPNYSSELNVNALELDDSALYLCASASLREDEQFFGPGTRLTVL.

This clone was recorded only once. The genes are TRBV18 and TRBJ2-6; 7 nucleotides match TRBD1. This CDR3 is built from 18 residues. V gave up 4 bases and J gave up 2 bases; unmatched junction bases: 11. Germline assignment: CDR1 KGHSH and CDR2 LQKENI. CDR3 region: CASSLRGQTTTGANVLTF. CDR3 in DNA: TGTGCCAGCTCACTTCGGGGACAGACCACGACTGGGGCCAACGTCCTGACTTTC.

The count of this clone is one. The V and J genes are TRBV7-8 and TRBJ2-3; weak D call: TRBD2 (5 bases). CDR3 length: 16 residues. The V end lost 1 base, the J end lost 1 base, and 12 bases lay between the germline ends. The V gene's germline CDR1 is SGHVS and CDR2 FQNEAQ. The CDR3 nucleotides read TGTGCCAGCAGCTTAGAATTCGGGGTAGGCACAGATACGCAGTATTTT. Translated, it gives CASSLEFGVGTDTQYF.

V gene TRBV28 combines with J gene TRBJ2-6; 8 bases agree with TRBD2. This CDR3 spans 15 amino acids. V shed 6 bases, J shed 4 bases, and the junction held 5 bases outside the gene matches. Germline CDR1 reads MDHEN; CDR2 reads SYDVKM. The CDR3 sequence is CASSRGGAGANVLTF. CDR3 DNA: TGTGCCAGCAGCCGGGGGGGTGCCGGGGCCAACGTCCTGACTTTC.

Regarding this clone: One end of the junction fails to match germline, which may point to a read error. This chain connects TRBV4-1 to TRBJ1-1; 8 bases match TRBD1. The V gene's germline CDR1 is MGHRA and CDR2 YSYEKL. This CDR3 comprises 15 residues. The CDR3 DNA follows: TGTGCCAGCAGCCAAGAATCAAGACAGGGGACTGAAGCTTTCTTT. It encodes CASSQESRQGTEAFF.

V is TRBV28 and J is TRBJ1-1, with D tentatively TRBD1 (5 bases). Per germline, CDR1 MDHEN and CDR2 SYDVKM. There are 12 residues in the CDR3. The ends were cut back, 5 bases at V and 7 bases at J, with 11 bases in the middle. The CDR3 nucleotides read TGTGCCAGCAGTCTACGACAGCGTGAAGCTTTCTTT. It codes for CASSLRQREAFF.

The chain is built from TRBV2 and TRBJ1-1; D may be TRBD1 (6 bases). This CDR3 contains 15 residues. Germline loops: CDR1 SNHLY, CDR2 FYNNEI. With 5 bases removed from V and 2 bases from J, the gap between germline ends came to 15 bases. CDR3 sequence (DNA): TGTGCCAGCAGTTTCAGGGGAGGGGGTAACACTGAAGCTTTCTTT. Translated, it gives CASSFRGGGNTEAFF.

CDR3 DNA: TGTGCCAGCAGCGTAGTCCCAGGGATGGATACGCAGTATTTT. This codes for CASSVVPGMDTQYF. V is TRBV9 and J is TRBJ2-3, with D possibly matching TRBD1 (5 bases). V lost 0 bases and J 6 bases, leaving 11 bases between the germline ends. This CDR3 is 14 amino acids long. Germline CDR1 and CDR2: SGDLS and YYNGEE.

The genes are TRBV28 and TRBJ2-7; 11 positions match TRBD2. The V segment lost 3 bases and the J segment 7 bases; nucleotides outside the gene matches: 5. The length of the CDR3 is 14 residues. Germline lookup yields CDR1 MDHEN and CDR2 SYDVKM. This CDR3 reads CASSFRASGREQYF. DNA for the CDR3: TGTGCCAGCAGTTTCAGGGCTAGCGGGAGGGAGCAGTACTTC.

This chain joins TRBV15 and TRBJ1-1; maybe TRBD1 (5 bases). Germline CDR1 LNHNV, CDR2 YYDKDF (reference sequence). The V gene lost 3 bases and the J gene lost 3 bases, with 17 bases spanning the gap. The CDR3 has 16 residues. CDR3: CATSRDNGRGDTEAFF. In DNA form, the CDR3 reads TGTGCCACCAGCAGGGACAACGGGCGGGGGGACACTGAAGCTTTCTTT.

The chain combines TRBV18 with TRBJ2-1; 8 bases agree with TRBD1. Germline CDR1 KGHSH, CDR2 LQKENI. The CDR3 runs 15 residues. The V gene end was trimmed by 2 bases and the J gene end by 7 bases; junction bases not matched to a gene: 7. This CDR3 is CASSPETGVTNEQFF. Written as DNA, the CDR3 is TGTGCCAGCTCACCAGAGACAGGGGTCACAAATGAGCAGTTCTTC.

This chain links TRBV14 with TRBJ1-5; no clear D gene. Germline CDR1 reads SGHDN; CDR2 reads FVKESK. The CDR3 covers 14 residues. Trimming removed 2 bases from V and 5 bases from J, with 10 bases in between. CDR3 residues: CASSQPLGDQPQHF. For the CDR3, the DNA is TGTGCCAGCAGCCAACCCTTGGGCGATCAGCCCCAGCATTTT.

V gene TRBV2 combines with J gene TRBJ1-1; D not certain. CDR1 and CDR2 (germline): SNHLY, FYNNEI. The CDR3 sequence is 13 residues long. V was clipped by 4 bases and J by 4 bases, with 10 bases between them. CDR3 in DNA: TGTGCCAGCAGTGTTTCGGGGTCCACTGAAGCTTTCTTT. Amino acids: CASSVSGSTEAFF.

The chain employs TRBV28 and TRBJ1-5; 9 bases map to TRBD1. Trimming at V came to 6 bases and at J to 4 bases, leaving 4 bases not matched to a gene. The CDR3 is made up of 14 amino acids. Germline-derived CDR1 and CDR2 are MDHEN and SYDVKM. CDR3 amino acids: CASSPGQGNQPQHF. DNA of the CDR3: TGTGCCAGCAGCCCGGGACAGGGTAATCAGCCCCAGCATTTT.

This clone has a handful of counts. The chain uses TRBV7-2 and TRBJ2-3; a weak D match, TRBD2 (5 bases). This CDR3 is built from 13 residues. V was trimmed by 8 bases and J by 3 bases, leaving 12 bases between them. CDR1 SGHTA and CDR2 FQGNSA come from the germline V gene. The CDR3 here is CASGLTITDTQYF. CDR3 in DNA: TGTGCCAGCGGTTTGACTATTACAGATACGCAGTATTTT.

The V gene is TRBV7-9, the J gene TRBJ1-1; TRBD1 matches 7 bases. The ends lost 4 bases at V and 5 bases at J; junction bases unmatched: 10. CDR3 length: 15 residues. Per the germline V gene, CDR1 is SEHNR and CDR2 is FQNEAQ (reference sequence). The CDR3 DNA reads TGTGCCAGCAGCTCTAGATCGACAGGGAGGACTGAAGCTTTCTTT. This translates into CASSSRSTGRTEAFF.

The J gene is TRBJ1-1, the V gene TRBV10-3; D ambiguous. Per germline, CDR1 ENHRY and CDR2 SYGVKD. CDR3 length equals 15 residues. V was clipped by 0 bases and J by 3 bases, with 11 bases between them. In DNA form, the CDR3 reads TGTGCCATCAGTGAGTCTGCAGAGAGGGACACTGAAGCTTTCTTT. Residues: CAISESAERDTEAFF.

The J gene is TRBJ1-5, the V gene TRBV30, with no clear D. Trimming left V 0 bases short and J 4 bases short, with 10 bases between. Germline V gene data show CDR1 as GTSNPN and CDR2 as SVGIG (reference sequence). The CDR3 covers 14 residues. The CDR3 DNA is TGTGCCTGGAGTGTAACAGTTTCGAATCAGCCCCAGCATTTT. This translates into CAWSVTVSNQPQHF.

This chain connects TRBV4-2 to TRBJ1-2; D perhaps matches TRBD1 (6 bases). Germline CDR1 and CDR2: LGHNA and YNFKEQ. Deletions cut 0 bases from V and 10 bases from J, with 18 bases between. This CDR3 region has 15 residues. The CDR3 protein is CASSQDLTGFTPYTF. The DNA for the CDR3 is TGTGCCAGCAGCCAAGACCTCACAGGGTTCACCCCCTACACCTTC.